These 25 T cell receptor beta chains were all obtained from the same sample, sequenced in a study of beta chain features in type 1 diabetes. The antigens of these receptors remain unknown. Findings and limits, study-wide: Moderate but significant shortening of TCRB CDR3s was recorded in all four CD4+ subsets from Type 1 diabetes patients.

Every isolated RNA sample was fully reverse transcribed, so sequencing captured expressed TCRB transcripts. Libraries were prepared by immunoSEQ multiplex PCR; TCRdb keeps only in-frame clonotypes and omits some of them. Of roughly 700,000 clones listed, around an eighth are singletons. Sequencing used naive CD4+ T cells from blood. The receptors derive from a man aged 18 to 30 with type 1 diabetes.

J is TRBJ1-4 and V is TRBV7-8, with D perhaps TRBD1 (6 bases). CDR1 and CDR2 from the germline V gene are SGHVS and FQNEAQ. This CDR3 spans 17 amino acids. V was trimmed by 6 bases and J by 0 bases, leaving 17 bases between them. This CDR3 reads CASSWDTGLATNEKLFF. In DNA, the CDR3 is TGTGCCAGCAGTTGGGACACCGGTCTTGCAACTAATGAAAAACTGTTTTTT.

In nucleotides, the CDR3 is TGTGCCAGCCACCCGGGACAGGGCATATACAATGAGCAGTTCTTC. It codes for CASHPGQGIYNEQFF. V and J are TRBV2 and TRBJ2-1, with 9 bases lining up with TRBD1. Germline trimming cut 8 bases from V and 4 bases from J; bases unmatched to any gene: 9. The CDR3 covers 15 residues. Per the germline V gene, CDR1 is SNHLY and CDR2 is FYNNEI.

Worth noting for this clone: Other DNA sequences from this sample encode an identical CDR3 as well. V usage is TRBV9 and J usage is TRBJ2-6; D might be TRBD1 (6 bases). Germline CDR1 is SGDLS and CDR2 is YYNGEE. The CDR3 is 15 amino acids. Trimming removed 4 bases at V and 4 bases at J, with 12 bases between. This chain's CDR3 is CASSKQGPGANVLTF. CDR3 sequence (DNA): TGTGCCAGCAGCAAACAGGGTCCGGGGGCCAACGTCCTGACTTTC.

This clone was observed a handful of times. This sequence joins TRBV27 and TRBJ2-3; 7 nucleotides align to TRBD2. Germline V gene data show CDR1 as MNHEY and CDR2 as SMNVEV (reference sequence). The CDR3 is 14 residues long. Unmatched junction bases numbered 6, after V lost 3 bases and J lost 6 bases. This CDR3 reads CASSLRGYGDTQYF. The DNA of the CDR3 is TGTGCCAGCAGTTTGCGGGGGTATGGGGATACGCAGTATTTT.

The chain uses TRBV5-1 and TRBJ1-6, with 9 bases that match TRBD1. The CDR3 is made up of 15 amino acids. Unmatched junction bases numbered 8, after V lost 5 bases and J lost 8 bases. Germline CDR1 reads SGHRS; CDR2 reads YFSETQ. DNA of the CDR3: TGCGCCAGCAGGTCGGGACAGGGAGGGGATTCACCCCTCCACTTT. It translates to CASRSGQGGDSPLHF.

Notes on this clone: Additional DNA sequences in this sample encode the identical CDR3. The V call is TRBV6-5, the J call TRBJ2-7; TRBD2 aligns across 8 bases. Germline CDR1 reads MNHEY; CDR2 reads SVGAGI. The V segment lost 5 bases and the J segment 6 bases; nucleotides outside the gene matches: 0. The CDR3 sequence is 11 residues long. The CDR3, as DNA: TGTGCCAGCAGTCGGGGGGGCGAGCAGTACTTC. Protein: CASSRGGEQYF.

This clone came up once. V gene TRBV5-4 combines with J gene TRBJ1-2; D is unresolved. The germline V gene has CDR1 SGHNT and CDR2 YYREEE (reference sequence). This CDR3 comprises 12 residues. V dropped 0 bases and J dropped 8 bases, with 8 bases sitting between them. This CDR3 is CASSLALGGYTF. CDR3 coding DNA: TGTGCCAGCAGCTTGGCATTGGGGGGCTACACCTTC.

This clone appeared a few times. The rearrangement uses TRBV6-1 and TRBJ2-1; 9 nucleotides agree with TRBD1. Germline V gene data show CDR1 as MNHNS and CDR2 as SASEGT. V lost 4 bases, J lost 15 bases, and 4 bases stayed unmatched. CDR3 length: 11 residues. The CDR3 region is CASSGGQGRFF. CDR3 nucleotide sequence: TGTGCCAGCAGTGGCGGACAGGGGAGGTTCTTC.

This clone was observed a handful of times. The V gene is TRBV2, the J gene TRBJ2-5; the match to TRBD1 covers 8 bases. CDR3 length: 15 residues. Germline-derived CDR1 and CDR2 are SNHLY and FYNNEI. The V gene end was trimmed by 2 bases and the J gene end by 5 bases; junction bases not matched to a gene: 7. The CDR3 coding sequence is TGTGCCAGCAGTGAACGGTCAGGGGGCGAGGAGACCCAGTACTTC. Amino acid sequence: CASSERSGGEETQYF.

This clone was recorded a few times. The CDR3 nucleotides are TGTGCCAGTAGTATAGAAGTTGACACTGAAGCTTTCTTT. This encodes CASSIEVDTEAFF. The chain is built from TRBV19 and TRBJ1-1, with unresolved D. Germline CDR1 and CDR2: LNHDA and SQIVND (reference sequence). The CDR3 loop spans 13 amino acids. V was cut by 0 bases and J by 3 bases, with 5 bases left in between.

V usage is TRBV30 and J usage is TRBJ2-7, with TRBD1 matching over 7 bases. V was pared by 3 bases and J by 6 bases, with 11 bases of the junction left unmatched. This CDR3 comprises 14 residues. Germline V gene lookup returns CDR1 GTSNPN and CDR2 SVGIG (reference sequence). The CDR3 sequence is CAWSRGTERTEQYF. Here the CDR3 DNA reads TGTGCCTGGAGCAGGGGGACAGAGAGAACCGAGCAGTACTTC.

The rearrangement joins TRBV6-6 to TRBJ2-5; tentative D call: TRBD1 (5 bases). The CDR3 has 14 amino acids. Trimming shortened V by 6 bases and J by 2 bases, and 13 bases separated the two germline ends. Per the germline V gene, CDR1 is MNHNY and CDR2 is SVGAGI (reference sequence). DNA for the CDR3: TGTGCCAGCAGCTTCAGACAGCCACAAGAGACCCAGTACTTC. It encodes CASSFRQPQETQYF.

This clone has just a few counts. The chain combines TRBV19 with TRBJ2-3; TRBD2 agrees at 7 bases. The CDR3 covers 15 residues. The V gene's germline CDR1 is LNHDA and CDR2 SQIVND (reference sequence). Losses at the gene ends were 5 bases for V and 2 bases for J; bases not matched to a gene: 7. CDR3 nucleotides: TGTGCCAGTAGTCCCGGGGGGTTCCTCACAGATACGCAGTATTTT. It yields the protein CASSPGGFLTDTQYF.

CDR3 amino acids: CASSQRNTEAFF. CDR3 coding DNA: TGTGCCAGCAGCCAGAGGAACACTGAAGCTTTCTTT. The chain combines TRBV11-1 with TRBJ1-1; D remains ambiguous. The germline CDR1 and CDR2 sequences are SGHAT and FQDESV (reference sequence). The V end lost 5 bases, the J end lost 1 base, and 5 bases lay between the germline ends. This CDR3 is 12 amino acids long.

The chain has TRBV16 and TRBJ1-5; possibly TRBD1 for D (6 bases). Germline CDR1 KGHSY, CDR2 FQNENV. The CDR3 covers 16 residues. Trimming pared 4 bases from V and 3 bases from J, leaving 16 bases between. Here the CDR3 reads CASSPHLGQNNQPQHF. The CDR3 nucleotides are TGTGCCAGCAGCCCGCATCTTGGACAGAACAATCAGCCCCAGCATTTT.

This clone was seen more than once but under ten times. V usage is TRBV10-3 and J usage is TRBJ1-2; TRBD1 aligns across 7 bases. Per germline, CDR1 ENHRY and CDR2 SYGVKD. V shed 0 bases and J 2 bases; nucleotides not matched to a gene: 6. This CDR3 has 16 amino acids. CDR3 protein: CAISESATGTNYGYTF. The CDR3 DNA sequence: TGTGCCATCAGTGAGTCCGCGACAGGGACCAACTATGGCTACACCTTC.

V is TRBV6-1 and J is TRBJ1-1; a weak D match, TRBD1 (5 bases). The length of the CDR3 is 16 residues. Germline values: CDR1 MNHNS, CDR2 SASEGT. Trimming stripped 3 bases from V and 2 bases from J, with 16 bases between. CDR3 nucleotides: TGTGCCAGCAGTGATACCTTATGGGGGGTAAACACTGAAGCTTTCTTT. Protein sequence: CASSDTLWGVNTEAFF.

The chain has TRBV30 and TRBJ1-2; D uncertain. Per the germline V gene, CDR1 is GTSNPN and CDR2 is SVGIG (reference sequence). With 2 bases removed from V and 5 bases from J, the gap between germline ends came to 9 bases. This CDR3 has 12 amino acids. The CDR3 reads CAWSLNGYGYTF. Here the CDR3 DNA reads TGTGCCTGGAGTCTTAACGGGTATGGCTACACCTTC.

The chain recombines TRBV7-8 with TRBJ1-2; a weak D match, TRBD1 (6 bases). The CDR3 is 14 amino acids. With 5 bases removed from V and 2 bases from J, the gap between germline ends came to 12 bases. Germline-derived CDR1 and CDR2 are SGHVS and FQNEAQ. CDR3: CASSASGTNYGYTF. CDR3 DNA sequence: TGTGCCAGCAGCGCCTCCGGGACAAACTATGGCTACACCTTC.

This rearrangement joins TRBV7-9 to TRBJ2-7, with D possibly matching TRBD1 (6 bases). With 11 bases removed from V and 4 bases from J, the gap between germline ends came to 15 bases. Germline V gene sequence: CDR1 SEHNR, CDR2 FQNEAQ (reference sequence). This CDR3 has 12 residues. The CDR3 is CAGGQSVYEQYF. Here the CDR3 DNA reads TGTGCCGGCGGACAGTCGGTGTACGAGCAGTACTTC.

This clone was seen a few times. The chain carries TRBV6-5 and TRBJ2-2, with D possibly being TRBD1 (6 bases). Per the germline V gene, CDR1 is MNHEY and CDR2 is SVGAGI. Trimming took 2 bases from V and 5 from J, leaving 12 bases between them. The CDR3 sequence is 15 residues long. For the CDR3, the DNA is TGTGCCAGCAGTTACCGGGACACCTCGACCGGGGAGCTGTTTTTT. Its protein product is CASSYRDTSTGELFF.

Remarks on this clone: The sample contains more than one DNA sequence encoding this CDR3. The chain has TRBV6-5 and TRBJ1-1; no reliable D call. Germline CDR1 and CDR2: MNHEY and SVGAGI. The CDR3 consists of 13 residues. V lost 4 bases to trimming and J lost 1 base, with 7 bases between them. The CDR3 region is CASSSPRNTEAFF. The CDR3, as DNA: TGTGCCAGCAGTTCCCCCAGGAACACTGAAGCTTTCTTT.

This chain uses TRBV18 with TRBJ1-2; D gene ambiguous. Per the germline V gene, CDR1 is KGHSH and CDR2 is LQKENI. This CDR3 region has 14 residues. The V end lost 6 bases, the J end lost 0 bases, and 11 bases lay between the germline ends. In nucleotides, the CDR3 is TGTGCCAGCTCTTTGGGAGCGGCTAACTATGGCTACACCTTC. It specifies CASSLGAANYGYTF.

This clone was counted only a few times. The sample holds other DNA sequences that translate to the same CDR3. This chain links TRBV5-1 with TRBJ2-6; D call uncertain. Trimming removed 5 bases from V and 0 bases from J, with 6 bases in between. There are 14 residues in the CDR3. CDR1 and CDR2 (germline): SGHRS, YFSETQ. CDR3 loop: CASRYDSGANVLTF. Written as DNA, the CDR3 is TGCGCCAGCAGGTACGACTCTGGGGCCAACGTCCTGACTTTC.

The chain couples TRBV6-5 to TRBJ1-3; the D gene is possibly TRBD1 (6 bases). This CDR3 has 15 amino acids. Germline V gives CDR1 MNHEY, CDR2 SVGAGI. Trimming pared 6 bases from V and 1 base from J, leaving 13 bases between. CDR3 in amino acids: CASSPHTGSGNTIYF. The CDR3 DNA follows: TGTGCCAGCAGCCCCCATACAGGGTCTGGAAACACCATATATTTT.